A single sample is the source of the 14 T cell receptor beta chains below, sequenced in a study of T-cell memory formation after mild COVID-19. TCRdb reanalysed the 5' RACE reads using MiXCR and keeps one entry per CDR3 protein. The table lists roughly 400,000 distinct CDR3 sequences, 16% of them singletons. The sample taken for sequencing was PBMCs or a T cell subset sorted from them (not recorded which). These receptors all come from a young man who had mild COVID-19 (a few samples of this study predate the infection). Cell type and time point are not known.

The rearrangement links TRBV4-3 to TRBJ1-4; D call uncertain. Trimming left V 0 bases short and J 5 bases short, with 10 bases between. The germline V gene encodes CDR1 LGHNA and CDR2 YSLEER. CDR3 length: 15 amino acids. The CDR3 DNA sequence: TGCGCCAGCAGCCAAGATTTGGGGTTGAATGAAAAACTGTTTTTT. Translated: CASSQDLGLNEKLFF.

The sample holds a few counts of this clonotype. J is TRBJ2-7 and V is TRBV6-2 or TRBV6-3; TRBD2 agrees at 8 bases. V was clipped by 2 bases and J by 2 bases; unmatched bases: 5. The germline gives CDR1 MNHEY, CDR2 SVGEGT. The CDR3 covers 15 residues. CDR3 DNA sequence: TGTGCCAGCAGTTACGGTAGCGGGACCACCTACGAGCAGTACGTC. Its protein product is CASSYGSGTTYEQYV.

Here the CDR3 DNA reads TGTGCCAGCAGTTCCAGTTATAGGACGGATACGCAGTATTTT. Translated, it gives CASSSSYRTDTQYF. This chain connects TRBV12-3 or TRBV12-4 to TRBJ2-3; D is unclear. Trimming left V 4 bases short and J 6 bases short, with 14 bases between. The CDR3 consists of 14 residues.

V usage is TRBV7-9 and J usage is TRBJ2-1; possibly TRBD1 for D (6 bases). Deletions cut 6 bases from V and 7 bases from J, with 19 bases between. Per germline, CDR1 SEHNR and CDR2 FQNEAQ (reference sequence). The CDR3 extends over 15 amino acids. The DNA of the CDR3 is TGTGCCAGCAGTCCAGGGGAAGGTGTTTGGAATGAGCAGTTCTTC. Protein sequence: CASSPGEGVWNEQFF.

This clonotype was recorded a few times. The V gene is TRBV10-3, the J gene TRBJ2-5; weak D call: TRBD2 (5 bases). The V gene's germline CDR1 is ENHRY and CDR2 SYGVKD. V was trimmed by 10 bases and J by 5 bases, leaving 17 bases between them. The CDR3 consists of 13 residues. The CDR3 nucleotides read TGTGCCACTTCGGGTGTGGGGAGTGAGACCCAGTACTTC. The encoded protein is CATSGVGSETQYF.

The chain carries TRBV21-1 and TRBJ2-4; TRBD1 is the table's D call and was not checked against the DNA. TRBV21-1 is designated a pseudogene. This CDR3 comprises 16 residues. The DNA for the CDR3 is TGTGCCAGCAGCAAAGTTACCGCAAACAGGGGAAACATTCAGTACTTC. Its translation is CASSKVTANRGNIQYF.

In this sample, this clonotype turned up a few times. The chain uses TRBV7-6 and TRBJ2-7, with D perhaps TRBD2 (6 bases). V was shortened by 4 bases and J by 1 base, with 14 bases between the two germline ends. The CDR3 has 15 amino acids. Germline V gives CDR1 SGHVS, CDR2 FNYEAQ. The CDR3, as DNA: TGTGCCAGCAGCTCATCACCGGGACTTTCCTACGAGCAGTACTTC. Its protein product is CASSSSPGLSYEQYF.

This clonotype was found a few times. J is TRBJ1-1 and V is TRBV7-2; D not certain. V lost 1 base and J 4 bases, leaving 10 bases between the germline ends. Germline V lookup: CDR1 SGHTA, CDR2 FQGNSA. The CDR3 is made up of 14 amino acids. For the CDR3, the DNA is TGTGCCAGCAGCTTAGTCAGGCCCGGCACTGAAGCTTTCTTT. It encodes CASSLVRPGTEAFF.

The gene calls are TRBV15 and TRBJ2-1; possible D gene TRBD2, 5 bases. Germline V lookup: CDR1 LNHNV, CDR2 YYDKDF (reference sequence). Trimming pared 5 bases from V and 2 bases from J, leaving 13 bases between. The CDR3 is 15 amino acids. The CDR3 bases are TGTGCCACCAGCCAGCGGCAGGTCACCTACAATGAGCAGTTCTTC. Translation gives CATSQRQVTYNEQFF.

This clonotype appeared a few times. The V call is TRBV15, the J call TRBJ2-5; no clear D gene. The CDR3 extends over 14 amino acids. Trimming took off 0 bases at V and 2 bases at J, with 7 bases between the two ends. CDR1 LNHNV and CDR2 YYDKDF come from the germline V gene (reference sequence). CDR3 protein: CATSRDPSQETQYF. The CDR3 DNA is TGTGCCACCAGCAGAGATCCCAGTCAAGAGACCCAGTACTTC. The variable domain in full, with the rest retrieved from reference TRBV15 and TRBJ2-5, is DAMVIQNPRYQVTQFGKPVTLSCSQTLNHNVMYWYQQKSSQAPKLLFHYYDKDFNNEADTPDNFQSRRPNTSFCFLDIRSPGLGDTAMYLCATSRDPSQETQYFGPGTRLLVL.

This clonotype was found a few times. The gene calls are TRBV4-3 and TRBJ2-3, with D possibly TRBD1 on 5 matching bases. CDR1 LGHNA and CDR2 YSLEER come from the germline V gene. Trimming stripped 0 bases from V and 2 bases from J, with 18 bases between. The CDR3 has 18 residues. The CDR3, as DNA: TGCGCCAGCAGCCAAGATCTAGGTGGAACAGGAGTCACAGATACGCAGTATTTT. Its translation: CASSQDLGGTGVTDTQYF.

There are a few counts of this clonotype. The chain uses TRBV20-1 and TRBJ1-2; D gene ambiguous. The germline gives CDR1 DFQATT, CDR2 SNEGSKA (reference sequence). V was clipped by 1 base and J by 4 bases, with 10 bases between them. CDR3 length: 13 amino acids. The CDR3 DNA follows: TGCAGTGCTAGAGCACCAAGGAGCTATGGCTACACCTTC. Amino acid sequence: CSARAPRSYGYTF.

This clonotype was seen a few times. The V and J genes are TRBV12-3 or TRBV12-4 and TRBJ2-1; D gene ambiguous. Trimming stripped 5 bases from V and 10 bases from J, with 9 bases between. The CDR3 contains 11 residues. CDR3: CASSLFREQFF. The DNA of the CDR3 is TGTGCCAGCAGTCTCTTCCGGGAGCAGTTCTTC.

In this sample, this clonotype turned up a few times. The chain combines TRBV9 with TRBJ2-5; D is perhaps TRBD2 (5 bases). Trimming removed 7 bases from V and 2 bases from J, with 15 bases in between. Germline CDR1 and CDR2: SGDLS and YYNGEE. The CDR3 has 14 amino acids. The CDR3 DNA is TGTGCCAGCTCCCCGGGGAGCTTGCAAGAGACCCAGTACTTC. It codes for CASSPGSLQETQYF.